This T cell receptor beta chain was profiled in a study of blood T cell repertoires in COVID-19. Study details: Some COVID-19 samples were acute and others convalescent; all came from the United States, Italy and Spain. Sample material is recorded as cDNA or gDNA derived from T cells, B-cell-depleted T cells, or PBMCs.

Original methodology: Reference gene primer amplification gave estimated nucleated cell counts. Assay used: immunoSEQ multiplex PCR; TCRdb lists only in-frame clones, some missing. V and J calls plus clone size are reproduced from that table; the DNA served to infer D and trimming. Of about 23,000 clones in the sample, approximately 90% were seen once. Germline CDR1 and CDR2: MGHRA and YSYEKL. The CDR3 is made up of 15 amino acids. The V gene lost 2 bases and the J gene lost 0 bases, with 7 bases spanning the gap. The chain uses TRBV4-1 and TRBJ1-4, with D unresolved. The source material was peripheral blood. The sequence came from a human donor in a cohort sampled during active COVID-19. Written as DNA, the CDR3 is TGCGCCAGCAGCCAATCTTCCGCAACTAATGAAAAACTGTTTTTT. Encoded protein: CASSQSSATNEKLFF.